The T cell receptor (beta chain) under discussion was sequenced for a study of blood T cell repertoires in COVID-19. About the study: The origin of the acute and convalescent COVID-19 samples was the United States, Italy and Spain. The cDNA or gDNA used as material had been derived from T cells, B-cell-depleted T cells, or PBMCs.

Trimming took 6 bases from V and 0 from J; bases not matched to a gene: 4. CDR1 and CDR2 (germline): SGHVS, FNYEAQ. There are 15 residues in the CDR3. In the original workflow: For nucleated cells, counts were estimated from reference gene primer amplification. TCRdb's copy holds only in-frame clones and misses some; the assay was immunoSEQ multiplex PCR. V and J calls and clone size are as listed in that table; D and trimming were resolved from the DNA. The profile shows 130,000 to 150,000 clones, around 87% of them singletons. Sample: peripheral blood. This receptor was obtained from a man in his fifties or sixties who had recovered from COVID-19. The chain recombines TRBV7-6 with TRBJ2-1; 8 nucleotides line up with TRBD1. In DNA, the CDR3 is TGTGCCAGCAGGGGGACAGGAAGCTCCTACAATGAGCAGTTCTTC. Its protein product is CASRGTGSSYNEQFF.